This T cell receptor beta chain is from a study of human T cells and chemical hapten exposure. Study-wide results and limits: Expanded TCRs were compared with controls, and the expanded TCRs formed significantly more large CDR3 similarity clusters. The number of TCRs above 1 in 1000 frequency did not change after DPC sensitization.

Unique molecular identifiers were affixed to discrete cDNA molecules within the library. TCRdb re-called the RACE reads through MiXCR, storing one row per CDR3 protein. The top ten hold less than 2.5% of the sample, which has 80,000 to 100,000 distinct CDR3 sequences, over 10% seen once. This clonotype turned up a few times. What it recognizes is unknown. Time point: patch test 1, 2 weeks after DPC sensitization. Treatment denoted: therapeutic diphenylcyclopropenone sensitization with weekly scalp DPC. V lost 4 bases to trimming and J lost 0 bases; unmatched junction nucleotides: 5. The CDR3 spans 15 residues.

The chain has TRBV12-3 or TRBV12-4 and TRBJ2-7; 8 bases fit TRBD2. This sequence originates from a woman in her thirties or forties with alopecia areata. Some clones in this sample may be carry-over from other donors' samples. The sequencing used whole blood, collected in connection with sensitization to the hapten diphenylcyclopropenone (DPC). This CDR3 is CASSSLAGNSYEQYF. CDR3 DNA sequence: TGTGCCAGCAGTTCTTTAGCGGGGAACTCCTACGAGCAGTACTTC.